This entry lists 7 T cell receptor beta chains sequenced from one sample in a study of cytomegalovirus exposure and HLA in healthy donors. Profiled with immunoSEQ multiplex PCR; TCRdb holds only in-frame clones, not every one. The data contain roughly 310,000 clones, around 90% of them singletons. Material for sequencing was PBMCs. Receptor source: a man younger than 40 in good health and CMV-seronegative.

In DNA form, the CDR3 reads TGTGCCAGTAGTATAGTGGCGGGGGCAAGTGGAGGGCCCCTCCACTTT. Translated, it gives CASSIVAGASGGPLHF. This chain joins TRBV19 and TRBJ1-6, with D tentatively TRBD1 (6 bases). V lost 1 base and J 13 bases, leaving 20 bases between the germline ends. Germline lookup yields CDR1 LNHDA and CDR2 SQIVND (reference sequence). This CDR3 has 16 amino acids.

The V gene is TRBV9, the J gene TRBJ2-5; 9 positions match TRBD2. Per the germline V gene, CDR1 is SGDLS and CDR2 is YYNGEE. The CDR3 contains 18 residues. J was trimmed by 1 base and V by 0 bases; bases with no gene match: 10. Written as DNA, the CDR3 is TGTGCCAGCAGCGTAGGGGCTAGCGGGGATCCCACCCAAGAGACCCAGTACTTC. It encodes CASSVGASGDPTQETQYF. The full variable domain, with the rest looked up from reference TRBV9 and TRBJ2-5, is DSGVTQTPKHLITATGQRVTLRCSPRSGDLSVYWYQQSLDQGLQFLIQYYNGEERAKGNILERFSAQQFPDLHSELNLSSLELGDSALYFCASSVGASGDPTQETQYFGPGTRLLVL.

This clone has more than one count but fewer than ten. The J gene is TRBJ1-2, the V gene TRBV18, with 7 bases identical to TRBD1. This CDR3 is built from 14 residues. CDR1 and CDR2 from the germline V gene are KGHSH and LQKENI. The V and J ends lost 4 bases and 6 bases, in that order; junction bases with no gene match: 8. The CDR3 DNA reads TGTGCCAGCTCACTCGCCGGGACAGAGAATGGCTACACCTTC. Translating gives CASSLAGTENGYTF.

The chain has TRBV15 and TRBJ2-7, with 12 bases aligning to TRBD2. Germline V gene lookup returns CDR1 LNHNV and CDR2 YYDKDF (reference sequence). This CDR3 is built from 17 residues. V dropped 3 bases and J dropped 3; count of bases not matched to a gene: 9. CDR3 residues: CATSREWTSGADYEQYF. CDR3 DNA sequence: TGTGCCACCAGCAGGGAATGGACTAGCGGGGCCGACTACGAGCAGTACTTC. The variable domain in full, completed from reference TRBV15 and TRBJ2-7, reads DAMVIQNPRYQVTQFGKPVTLSCSQTLNHNVMYWYQQKSSQAPKLLFHYYDKDFNNEADTPDNFQSRRPNTSFCFLDIRSPGLGDTAMYLCATSREWTSGADYEQYFGPGTRLTVT.

The chain couples TRBV6-5 to TRBJ1-6; tentative D call: TRBD1 (5 bases). The V gene's germline CDR1 is MNHEY and CDR2 SVGAGI. This CDR3 region has 13 residues. V shed 1 base and J shed 14 bases, with 12 bases lying between them. This CDR3 is CASSYYKSGALHF. The CDR3 DNA follows: TGTGCCAGCAGTTACTACAAGTCGGGGGCCCTCCACTTT.

This clone was seen once. The genes are TRBV6-5 and TRBJ2-2; TRBD2 matches 9 bases. J was trimmed by 6 bases and V by 0 bases; bases with no gene match: 5. Germline V gives CDR1 MNHEY, CDR2 SVGAGI. CDR3 length: 16 amino acids. The chain's CDR3 is CASSYSQRGAAGELFF. The CDR3 coding sequence is TGTGCCAGCAGTTACTCCCAGCGGGGGGCGGCCGGGGAGCTGTTTTTT.

The chain couples TRBV11-2 to TRBJ2-1, with 11 bases fitting TRBD2. CDR1 and CDR2 (germline): SGHAT, FQNNGV. CDR3 length: 17 residues. V gave up 0 bases and J gave up 7 bases; unmatched junction bases: 8. As DNA, the CDR3 is TGTGCCAGCAGCTTAGAATTAGCGGGGGGGCCGGGTAATGAGCAGTTCTTC. Amino acid sequence: CASSLELAGGPGNEQFF.